This passage covers 7 T cell receptor beta chains from one sample sequenced in a study of cytotoxic CD8 clonotypes in ibrutinib-treated CLL. The protocol was immunoSEQ multiplex PCR, while the TCRdb copy is restricted to in-frame clones and leaves out a portion. The sample consists of fewer than 400,000 clones, 67% of them appearing once. This material consisted of PBMCs, taken after 36 months of ibrutinib treatment. Receptors were obtained from a human donor with chronic lymphocytic leukemia.

CDR3 nucleotide sequence: TGTGCCAGCTCACCACGGAGGGAGCCTAACTATGGCTACACCTTC. It yields the protein CASSPRREPNYGYTF. The chain recombines TRBV18 with TRBJ1-2; no clear D gene. The ends were cut back, 1 base at V and 0 bases at J, with 9 bases in the middle. There are 15 residues in the CDR3. Germline lookup yields CDR1 KGHSH and CDR2 LQKENI.

The chain is built from TRBV10-3 and TRBJ1-2; TRBD1 matches at 8 bases. Germline V lookup: CDR1 ENHRY, CDR2 SYGVKD. The CDR3 contains 14 residues. The J segment lost 0 bases and the V segment lost 10 bases, leaving 7 bases of the junction unmatched. The chain's CDR3 is CATKGTGSNYGYTF. The CDR3 DNA sequence: TGTGCCACCAAAGGGACAGGTTCTAACTATGGCTACACCTTC.

In DNA form, the CDR3 reads TGTGCCAGCAGCTTGCGGACCCAATCACCCCTCCACTTT. Translation gives CASSLRTQSPLHF. The rearrangement links TRBV5-6 to TRBJ1-6; D ambiguous. V lost 1 base and J 10 bases, leaving 9 bases between the germline ends. The CDR3 runs 13 residues. Germline V gene sequence: CDR1 SGHDT, CDR2 YYEEEE. Drawing the rest from reference TRBV5-6 and TRBJ1-6, the complete variable domain is DAGVTQSPTHLIKTRGQQVTLRCSPKSGHDTVSWYQQALGQGPQFIFQYYEEEERQRGNFPDRFSGHQFPNYSSELNVNALLLGDSALYLCASSLRTQSPLHFGNGTRLTVT.

In its sample, this clone was seen once. The chain couples TRBV4-1 to TRBJ2-7, with 7 bases matching TRBD2. The CDR3 sequence is 14 residues long. Germline V lookup: CDR1 MGHRA, CDR2 YSYEKL. V shed 2 bases, J shed 1 base, and the junction held 2 bases outside the gene matches. CDR3: CASSQQRGSYEQYF. CDR3 sequence (DNA): TGCGCCAGCAGCCAACAGCGGGGATCCTACGAGCAGTACTTC.

The chain combines TRBV5-1 with TRBJ2-7; D possibly corresponds to TRBD2 (6 bases). The V end was cut by 6 bases, the J end by 6 bases, with 13 bases between. Per germline, CDR1 SGHRS and CDR2 YFSETQ. The CDR3 contains 12 residues. Written as DNA, the CDR3 is TGCGCCAGCAACAAGATCGGGGGCGAGCAGTACTTC. Encoded protein: CASNKIGGEQYF.

V and J are TRBV6-5 and TRBJ2-7; 8 bases line up with TRBD2. V lost 4 bases and J lost 2; bases outside the gene matches: 4. This CDR3 region has 14 residues. CDR1 and CDR2 from the germline V gene are MNHEY and SVGAGI. CDR3 residues: CASSSTSGAYEQYF. The CDR3 DNA is TGTGCCAGCAGTTCAACTAGCGGAGCCTACGAGCAGTACTTC.

The chain joins TRBV6-6 to TRBJ1-6; 7 nucleotides align to TRBD1. The CDR3 loop spans 15 amino acids. Trimming at V came to 5 bases and at J to 6 bases, leaving 7 bases not matched to a gene. CDR1 and CDR2 (germline): MNHNY, SVGAGI (reference sequence). CDR3 coding DNA: TGTGCCAGCAGTATGGGGACAGTTATTAATTCACCCCTCCACTTT. This encodes CASSMGTVINSPLHF.